The 19 T cell receptor beta chains below all came from one sample that was sequenced in a study of identical twins. TCRdb fed the 5' RACE reads into MiXCR, producing one record per CDR3 protein. The table shows hundreds of thousands of distinct CDR3 sequences, with around a sixth occurring only once. This sample also belongs to another study, concerning T cells expressing NK-cell markers.

The sequenced sample consisted of PBMCs. These receptors were taken from a woman younger than 35 in good health.

This clonotype has only a few counts. J is TRBJ2-3 and V is TRBV29-1; unclear D gene. With 0 bases removed from V and 2 bases from J, the gap between germline ends came to 0 bases. Germline loops: CDR1 SQVTM, CDR2 ANQGSEA. The CDR3 spans 11 residues. CDR3 residues: CSVEDTDTQYF. The CDR3 DNA reads TGCAGCGTTGAAGACACAGATACGCAGTATTTT.

The table lists this clonotype with a few counts. For the CDR3, the DNA is TGCAGTGCTAGAGACCTGAGCGGGGACTACAATGAGCAGTTCTTC. As protein: CSARDLSGDYNEQFF. V and J are TRBV20-1 and TRBJ2-1; 7 bases align to TRBD2. The trim removed 0 bases at V and 3 bases at J, leaving 5 bases unmatched. This CDR3 spans 15 amino acids. Looked up from germline, CDR1 is DFQATT and CDR2 is SNEGSKA (reference sequence).

The genes are TRBV9 and TRBJ1-1, with a possible D match to TRBD1 (6 bases). Trimming removed 0 bases at V and 4 bases at J, with 13 bases between. The CDR3 is 15 amino acids. The germline gives CDR1 SGDLS, CDR2 YYNGEE. CDR3 loop: CASSVGTGTGTEAFF. CDR3 DNA sequence: TGTGCCAGCAGCGTAGGTACAGGGACGGGCACTGAAGCTTTCTTT.

This chain joins TRBV10-3 and TRBJ2-7; TRBD1 matches 11 bases. J gave up 5 bases and V 6 bases, and 6 bases lay outside the gene matches. Germline CDR1 reads ENHRY; CDR2 reads SYGVKD. The CDR3 is 14 residues long. The CDR3 protein is CAISRTGGENEQYF. The CDR3 DNA reads TGTGCCATCAGCCGGACAGGGGGCGAGAACGAGCAGTACTTC.

In its sample, this clonotype was seen many times. This sequence may be a read error, since a much larger clone differs from it by one base. The chain recombines TRBV7-9 with TRBJ2-7, with D unclear. Trimming shortened V by 5 bases and J by 3 bases, and 8 bases separated the two germline ends. The CDR3 is made up of 12 amino acids. Germline values: CDR1 SEHNR, CDR2 FQNEAQ (reference sequence). The CDR3: CASSRAFYEQYF. In nucleotides, the CDR3 is TGTGCCAGCAGCCGGGCCTTCTACGAGCAGTACTTC.

The chain uses TRBV29-1 and TRBJ2-7; maybe TRBD1 (5 bases). V lost 7 bases and J 2 bases, leaving 9 bases between the germline ends. The length of the CDR3 is 11 residues. Germline V CDR1 and CDR2: SQVTM, ANQGSEA. The CDR3 here is CSGGAAYEQYF. The CDR3, as DNA: TGCAGCGGTGGGGCTGCCTACGAGCAGTACTTC.

This clonotype turned up a few times. The chain carries TRBV4-2 and TRBJ2-7; a weak D match, TRBD1 (6 bases). V shed 2 bases and J shed 2 bases, with 13 bases lying between them. The length of the CDR3 is 15 residues. The germline V gene encodes CDR1 LGHNA and CDR2 YNFKEQ. DNA of the CDR3: TGTGCCAGCAGCCAAAGGGGTCCAGGGGCCTACGAGCAGTACTTC. Residues: CASSQRGPGAYEQYF.

The chain recombines TRBV4-1 with TRBJ2-5; TRBD2 aligns across 12 bases. The CDR3 extends over 20 amino acids. Per the germline V gene, CDR1 is MGHRA and CDR2 is YSYEKL. Unmatched junction bases numbered 13, after V lost 0 bases and J lost 2 bases. This CDR3 reads CASSQDGQASGGAEQETQYF. CDR3 nucleotides: TGCGCCAGCAGCCAAGACGGCCAGGCTAGCGGGGGGGCGGAGCAAGAGACCCAGTACTTC.

In DNA form, the CDR3 reads TGTGCCAGCTCACCATTCTCAGGGGGCGACTACAATGAGCAGTTCTTC. Its translation: CASSPFSGGDYNEQFF. The rearrangement uses TRBV18 and TRBJ2-1; 8 nucleotides match TRBD1. There are 16 residues in the CDR3. In germline, CDR1 is KGHSH, CDR2 LQKENI. The J segment lost 3 bases and the V segment lost 2 bases, leaving 6 bases of the junction unmatched.

The chain carries TRBV6-2 or TRBV6-3 and TRBJ2-1, with 13 bases lining up with TRBD2. The CDR3 sequence is 20 residues long. The ends lost 4 bases at V and 0 bases at J; junction bases unmatched: 12. CDR1 MNHEY and CDR2 SVGEGT come from the germline V gene. As DNA, the CDR3 is TGTGCCAGCAGTTCCCGGACTAGCGGGAGAGAAAAGAGCTCCTACAATGAGCAGTTCTTC. Translation gives CASSSRTSGREKSSYNEQFF.

This clonotype was seen a few times. V gene TRBV9 combines with J gene TRBJ1-2; perhaps TRBD1 as D (6 bases). V shed 3 bases and J shed 4 bases, with 19 bases lying between them. CDR3 length equals 16 residues. Germline V CDR1 and CDR2: SGDLS, YYNGEE. This CDR3 reads CASSAGGQLTTYGYTF. The CDR3, as DNA: TGTGCCAGCAGCGCAGGTGGACAGTTAACCACCTATGGCTACACCTTC.

This clonotype was seen a few times. The chain recombines TRBV20-1 with TRBJ2-5; 13 bases line up with TRBD2. Germline lookup yields CDR1 DFQATT and CDR2 SNEGSKA (reference sequence). Trimming cost V 6 bases and J 7 bases; bases outside gene matches: 11. The CDR3 extends over 15 amino acids. The CDR3 region is CSAPPERLAGGTQYF. The CDR3 DNA is TGCAGTGCGCCTCCCGAAAGACTAGCGGGGGGGACCCAGTACTTC.

The genes are TRBV20-1 and TRBJ2-1; TRBD2 agrees at 8 bases. The CDR3 runs 12 residues. The germline V gene has CDR1 DFQATT and CDR2 SNEGSKA (reference sequence). CDR3 sequence (DNA): TGCAGCTCCCGAACTAGCGGAAATGAGCAGTTCTTC. Residues: CSSRTSGNEQFF.

This clonotype was counted a few times. J is TRBJ2-2 and V is TRBV10-3, with D perhaps TRBD2 (5 bases). The CDR3 spans 14 residues. Germline V gene sequence: CDR1 ENHRY, CDR2 SYGVKD. Trimming cost V 11 bases and J 1 base, with 14 bases left between them. CDR3 DNA: TGTGCCGTCGGGGAGAAGTTGAACACCGGGGAGCTGTTTTTT. Its translation: CAVGEKLNTGELFF.

This clonotype was counted a few times. The gene calls are TRBV30 and TRBJ2-2; tentative D call: TRBD2 (6 bases). V was clipped by 5 bases and J by 0 bases, with 13 bases between them. Per the germline V gene, CDR1 is GTSNPN and CDR2 is SVGIG (reference sequence). This CDR3 is built from 15 residues. The CDR3, as DNA: TGTGCCTGGGCTGCCGGGGGTTCGAACACCGGGGAGCTGTTTTTT. Residues: CAWAAGGSNTGELFF.

This rearrangement joins TRBV9 to TRBJ2-6; weak D call: TRBD1 (5 bases). Germline V gene sequence: CDR1 SGDLS, CDR2 YYNGEE. CDR3 size: 18 residues. V gave up 3 bases and J gave up 1 base, with 17 bases separating them. The DNA for the CDR3 is TGTGCCAGCAGCGAACCGTCCTTCAGGGTATCTGGGGCCAACGTCCTGACTTTC. Amino acid sequence: CASSEPSFRVSGANVLTF. Filled out from reference TRBV9 and TRBJ2-6, the complete variable domain reads DSGVTQTPKHLITATGQRVTLRCSPRSGDLSVYWYQQSLDQGLQFLIQYYNGEERAKGNILERFSAQQFPDLHSELNLSSLELGDSALYFCASSEPSFRVSGANVLTFGAGSRLTVL.

There are many counts of this clonotype. The J gene is TRBJ1-3, the V gene TRBV6-1, with D hard to call. Germline assignment: CDR1 MNHNS and CDR2 SASEGT. The germline V and J ends were trimmed by 3 bases and 1 base, with 16 bases remaining between them. The CDR3 extends over 17 amino acids. CDR3 coding DNA: TGTGCCAGCAGTGAGGCACACGGAGGGTCTTCTGGAAACACCATATATTTT. Its protein product is CASSEAHGGSSGNTIYF.

In its sample, this clonotype was seen many times. The rearrangement joins TRBV5-1 to TRBJ2-1, with 10 bases aligning to TRBD1. Germline V gives CDR1 SGHRS, CDR2 YFSETQ. J lost 7 bases, V lost 4 bases, and 5 bases had no gene match. There are 14 residues in the CDR3. This CDR3 reads CASSPRTGGNEQFF. The CDR3 DNA reads as TGCGCCAGCAGCCCTAGGACAGGGGGGAATGAGCAGTTCTTC.

This sequence joins TRBV7-2 and TRBJ2-1; 10 nucleotides agree with TRBD1. Germline assignment: CDR1 SGHTA and CDR2 FQGNSA. With 5 bases clipped from V and 3 bases from J, the junction kept 7 bases outside the gene matches. The length of the CDR3 is 16 residues. CDR3 residues: CASSQLRTGGYNEQFF. For the CDR3, the DNA is TGTGCCAGCAGCCAGTTAAGGACAGGGGGCTACAATGAGCAGTTCTTC.